The rows below give T cell receptor beta chains drawn from one sample of a study of T cell repertoires in cytomegalovirus infection. TCRdb reprocessed the reads with MiXCR, giving one entry per CDR3 protein. The sample carries approximately 81,000 distinct CDR3 sequences, roughly a quarter recorded once. No antigen has been identified for these receptors. The material sequenced was CD8+ T cells from cultured PBMCs, taken from culture after CMV antigen stimulation. Receptors originate from a human donor in good health (CMV status not recorded). Some clones in this sample may be carry-over from other donors' samples. CDR3s include the opening cysteine and the closing phenylalanine or tryptophan. D genes are given only for firm matches. Rows give clone size only sometimes, using once, few, many, or a class for an expanded clone.

D gene | J gene | V gene | clone size | CDR3 protein | CDR3 DNA
. | TRBJ1-5 | TRBV6-2/TRBV6-3 | . | CASSSVRSNQPQHF | TGTGCCAGCAGCTCTGTAAGAAGCAATCAGCCCCAGCATTTT
. | TRBJ2-5 | TRBV20-1 | many | CSARDVGRGDQETQYF | TGCAGTGCTAGAGATGTGGGCAGGGGTGACCAAGAGACCCAGTACTTC
TRBD1 | TRBJ2-1 | TRBV11-2 | . | CASSPPGQVFYNEQFF | TGTGCCAGCAGCCCACCGGGACAGGTTTTCTACAATGAGCAGTTCTTC
TRBD1 | TRBJ2-2 | TRBV6-1 | . | CASSEGTGRAGELFF | TGTGCCAGCAGTGAGGGGACAGGGAGGGCCGGGGAGCTGTTTTTT
. | TRBJ2-1 | TRBV7-8 | many | CAIEQTRASGSPYNEQFF | TGTGCCATCGAACAGACTAGGGCCAGCGGATCACCCTACAATGAGCAGTTCTTC
. | TRBJ2-2 | TRBV7-9 | few | CASSPDSANTGELFF | TGTGCCAGCAGCCCGGACAGCGCGAACACCGGGGAGCTGTTTTTT
TRBD2 | TRBJ2-2 | TRBV20-1 | many | CSARDLGASGTNTGELFF | TGCAGTGCTAGAGATCTAGGGGCTAGCGGGACTAACACCGGGGAGCTGTTTTTT
. | TRBJ1-5 | TRBV27 | . | CASSLGRGGQPQHF | TGTGCCAGCAGTTTAGGGCGGGGTGGTCAGCCCCAGCATTTT
. | TRBJ1-1 | TRBV7-9 | few | CASTLLKRAEAFF | TGTGCCAGCACCCTCTTAAAACGGGCTGAAGCTTTCTTT
TRBD2 | TRBJ2-7 | TRBV20-1 | . | CSAESLQLAGAYEQYF | TGCAGTGCTGAGAGTTTGCAACTAGCGGGGGCCTACGAGCAGTACTTC
TRBD2 | TRBJ2-7 | TRBV14 | . | CASSQISGGSYEQYF | TGTGCCAGCAGCCAGATTAGCGGGGGATCCTACGAGCAGTACTTC
. | TRBJ1-6 | TRBV7-9 | . | CASKGLSSYNSPLHF | TGTGCCAGCAAGGGACTGAGCTCCTATAATTCACCCCTCCACTTT
TRBD1 | TRBJ2-7 | TRBV29-1 | . | CSVEEGDRGPYEQYF | TGCAGCGTTGAAGAGGGCGACAGGGGACCCTACGAGCAGTACTTC
. | TRBJ2-1 | TRBV7-6 | . | CASSPTLANNEQFF | TGTGCCAGCAGCCCAACCCTCGCTAACAATGAGCAGTTCTTC
TRBD1 | TRBJ2-2 | TRBV4-3 | . | CASSQRTPRTGAAGELFF | TGCGCCAGCAGCCAGCGGACTCCGAGGACAGGGGCCGCCGGGGAGCTGTTTTTT
. | TRBJ2-7 | TRBV7-9 | many | CASSPLPGHGEEQYF | TGTGCCAGCAGCCCCCTACCGGGGCACGGGGAAGAGCAGTACTTC
TRBD2 | TRBJ2-5 | TRBV11-3 | few | CASSSTSGRGETQYF | TGTGCCAGCAGCTCGACTAGCGGGAGGGGAGAGACCCAGTACTTC
. | TRBJ2-7 | TRBV20-1 | . | CSARGLAESSYEQYF | TGCAGTGCCAGGGGGCTAGCGGAGAGCTCCTACGAGCAGTACTTC
. | TRBJ2-6 | TRBV14 | few | CASRQDGSGANVLTF | TGTGCCAGCAGACAGGACGGGTCTGGGGCCAACGTCCTGACTTTC
TRBD1 | TRBJ1-1 | TRBV6-2/TRBV6-3 | many | CASSSRDRYEAFF | TGTGCCAGCAGTTCACGGGACAGATATGAAGCTTTCTTT
. | TRBJ2-7 | TRBV28 | many | CASSSGEWDSVIYEQYF | TGTGCCAGCAGTTCGGGGGAATGGGACAGTGTTATCTACGAGCAGTACTTC
. | TRBJ1-6 | TRBV7-9 | . | CASSLGNSPLHF | TGTGCCAGCAGCTTAGGTAATTCACCCCTCCACTTT
. | TRBJ1-2 | TRBV6-4 | . | CASSDKGGYTF | TGTGCCAGCAGTGACAAGGGTGGCTACACCTTC
TRBD2 | TRBJ2-7 | TRBV20-1 | few | CSARGLAGGSSGYEQYF | TGCAGTGCTCGTGGACTAGCGGGGGGCTCGTCGGGCTACGAGCAGTACTTC
. | TRBJ2-6 | TRBV9 | . | CASSGNPGVFTGANVLTF | TGTGCCAGCAGCGGAAATCCGGGGGTGTTTACTGGGGCCAACGTCCTGACTTTC
. | TRBJ2-7 | TRBV4-1 | many | CASSQGDGTWEQYF | TGCGCCAGCAGCCAGGGGGACGGTACCTGGGAGCAGTACTTC
TRBD1 | TRBJ2-3 | TRBV6-6 | . | CASSYSPGGPDTQYF | TGTGCCAGCAGTTACTCGCCAGGGGGCCCAGATACGCAGTATTTT
TRBD2 | TRBJ2-3 | TRBV6-1 | . | CASSGTSGGADTQYF | TGTGCCAGCAGTGGGACTAGCGGGGGGGCCGATACGCAGTATTTT
. | TRBJ1-5 | TRBV24-1 | . | CATSGGLGGPDLYSNQPQHF | TGTGCCACCAGTGGGGGCCTTGGGGGTCCAGATCTTTATAGCAATCAGCCCCAGCATTTT
TRBD1 | TRBJ1-1 | TRBV2 | . | CASSDTQGQGAGAEAFF | TGTGCCAGCAGTGACACCCAGGGACAGGGGGCGGGGGCTGAAGCTTTCTTT
. | TRBJ2-5 | TRBV7-9 | . | CASSERSVQETQYF | TGTGCCAGCAGCGAGAGGTCAGTCCAAGAGACCCAGTACTTC
. | TRBJ2-7 | TRBV6-2/TRBV6-3 | . | CASSYKGIYEQYF | TGTGCCAGCAGTTACAAGGGCATCTACGAGCAGTACTTC
. | TRBJ1-5 | TRBV10-3 | many | CAISESGDSNQPQHF | TGTGCCATCAGTGAGTCCGGGGATAGCAATCAGCCCCAGCATTTT
TRBD1 | TRBJ1-2 | TRBV12-3/TRBV12-4 | . | CASSPRTGLNYGYTF | TGTGCCAGCAGTCCCCGGACAGGGCTTAACTATGGCTACACCTTC
. | TRBJ2-1 | TRBV7-6 | many | CASSLTSRAEQFF | TGTGCCAGCAGCTTAACCAGCCGGGCTGAGCAGTTCTTC